One sample yielded the 3 T cell receptor beta chains listed below, sequenced in a study. TCRdb itself ran the RT-PCR reads through MiXCR, one entry per CDR3 protein. Of about 700,000 distinct CDR3 sequences in the sample, approximately 15% were seen once. Sequencing was performed on memory CD4+ T cells from blood. These receptors came from a female donor in good health, serving as a healthy control.

The V and J genes are TRBV7-9 and TRBJ2-7; 10 bases map to TRBD1. Germline trimming cut 1 base from V and 5 bases from J; bases unmatched to any gene: 2. In germline, CDR1 is SEHNR, CDR2 FQNEAQ (reference sequence). The CDR3 consists of 14 residues. The CDR3 spells CASSLGQGAHEQYF. In nucleotides, the CDR3 is TGTGCCAGCAGCTTAGGACAGGGGGCCCACGAGCAGTACTTC.

In this sample, this clonotype turned up a few times. V usage is TRBV6-2 or TRBV6-3 and J usage is TRBJ2-4, with D possibly being TRBD1 (6 bases). Trimming took 7 bases from V and 3 from J, leaving 13 bases between them. CDR3 length equals 14 residues. Germline V gene data show CDR1 as MNHEY and CDR2 as SVGEGT. The CDR3 sequence: CASNQQGGKNIQYF. In nucleotides, the CDR3 is TGTGCCAGCAATCAACAGGGCGGCAAAAACATTCAGTACTTC.

The chain is built from TRBV5-1 and TRBJ2-1, with 9 bases matching TRBD2. Germline values: CDR1 SGHRS, CDR2 YFSETQ. This CDR3 region has 14 residues. With V trimmed by 2 bases and J by 7 bases, 4 bases remained unmatched. This CDR3 is CASSFLAGTNEQFF. The CDR3 DNA sequence: TGCGCCAGCAGCTTTCTAGCGGGAACTAATGAGCAGTTCTTC.